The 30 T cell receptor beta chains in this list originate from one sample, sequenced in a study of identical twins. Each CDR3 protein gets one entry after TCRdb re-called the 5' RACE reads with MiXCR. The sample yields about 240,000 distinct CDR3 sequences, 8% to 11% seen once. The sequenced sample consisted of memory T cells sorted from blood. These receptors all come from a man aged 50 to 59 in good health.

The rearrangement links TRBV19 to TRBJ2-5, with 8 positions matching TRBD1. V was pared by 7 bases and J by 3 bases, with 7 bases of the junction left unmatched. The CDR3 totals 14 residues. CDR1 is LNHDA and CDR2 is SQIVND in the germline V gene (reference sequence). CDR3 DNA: TGTGCCAGTATGGACAGGGCATTTAAAGAGACCCAGTACTTC. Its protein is CASMDRAFKETQYF. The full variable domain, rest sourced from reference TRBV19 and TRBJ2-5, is DGGITQSPKYLFRKEGQNVTLSCEQNLNHDAMYWYRQDPGQGLRLIYYSQIVNDFQKGDIAEGYSVSREKKESFPLTVTSAQKNPTAFYLCASMDRAFKETQYFGPGTRLLVL.

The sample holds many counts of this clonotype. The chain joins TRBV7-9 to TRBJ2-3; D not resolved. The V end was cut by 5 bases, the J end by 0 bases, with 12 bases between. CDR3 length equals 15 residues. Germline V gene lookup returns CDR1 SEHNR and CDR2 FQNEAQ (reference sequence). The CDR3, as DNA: TGTGCCAGCAGCCCCCCGCTGGGCAGCACAGATACGCAGTATTTT. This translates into CASSPPLGSTDTQYF.

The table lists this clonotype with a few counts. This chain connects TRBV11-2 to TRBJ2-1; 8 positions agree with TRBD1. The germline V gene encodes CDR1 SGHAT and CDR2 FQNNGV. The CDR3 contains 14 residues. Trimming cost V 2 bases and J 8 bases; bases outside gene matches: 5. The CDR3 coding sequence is TGTGCCAGCAGCTTAAAAGCAGGGGGCGATGAGCAGTTCTTC. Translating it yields CASSLKAGGDEQFF.

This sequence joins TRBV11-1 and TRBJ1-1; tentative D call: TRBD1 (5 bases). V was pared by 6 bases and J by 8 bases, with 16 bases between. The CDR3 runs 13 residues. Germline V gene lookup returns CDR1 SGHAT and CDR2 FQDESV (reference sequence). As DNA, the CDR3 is TGTGCCAGCAGTGGGACCACGGCGGCAGAAGCTTTCTTT. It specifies CASSGTTAAEAFF.

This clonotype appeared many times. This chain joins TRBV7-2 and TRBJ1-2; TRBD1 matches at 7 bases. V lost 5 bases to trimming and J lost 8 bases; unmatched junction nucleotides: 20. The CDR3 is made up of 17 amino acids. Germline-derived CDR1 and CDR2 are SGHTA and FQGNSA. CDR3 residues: CASSRDRVSGAAGGYTF. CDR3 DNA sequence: TGTGCCAGCAGCCGAGACAGGGTCTCTGGGGCGGCAGGCGGCTACACCTTC.

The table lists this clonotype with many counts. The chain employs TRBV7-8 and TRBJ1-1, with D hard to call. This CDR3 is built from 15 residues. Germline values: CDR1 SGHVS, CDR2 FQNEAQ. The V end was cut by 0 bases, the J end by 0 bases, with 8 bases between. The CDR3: CASSLASGVNTEAFF. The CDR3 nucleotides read TGTGCCAGCAGCTTAGCGTCGGGAGTGAACACTGAAGCTTTCTTT.

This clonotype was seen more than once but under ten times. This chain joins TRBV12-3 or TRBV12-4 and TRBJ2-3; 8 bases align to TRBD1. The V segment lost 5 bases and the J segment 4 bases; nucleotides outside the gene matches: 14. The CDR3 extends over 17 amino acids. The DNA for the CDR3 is TGTGCCAGCAGTACCCACCGCCGGACAGGGTCTTCAGATACGCAGTATTTT. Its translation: CASSTHRRTGSSDTQYF.

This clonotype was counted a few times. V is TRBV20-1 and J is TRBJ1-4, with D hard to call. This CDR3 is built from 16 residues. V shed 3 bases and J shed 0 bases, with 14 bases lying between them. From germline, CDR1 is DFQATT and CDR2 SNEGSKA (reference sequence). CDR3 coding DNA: TGCAGTGCTAGGTCGAACACTCTTACAACTAATGAAAAACTGTTTTTT. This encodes CSARSNTLTTNEKLFF.

The CDR3 sequence is CASSLVGAGEQFF. The CDR3 DNA is TGTGCCAGCAGCTTAGTGGGAGCGGGTGAGCAGTTCTTC. V is TRBV7-2 and J is TRBJ2-1, with D perhaps matching TRBD2 (6 bases). Trimming stripped 1 base from V and 9 bases from J, with 10 bases between. CDR1 is SGHTA, CDR2 FQGNSA, per germline. The CDR3 is 13 amino acids.

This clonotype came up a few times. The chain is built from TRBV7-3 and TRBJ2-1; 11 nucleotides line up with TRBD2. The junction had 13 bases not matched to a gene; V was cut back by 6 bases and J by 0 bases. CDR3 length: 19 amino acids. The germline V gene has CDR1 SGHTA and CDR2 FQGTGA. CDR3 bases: TGTGCCAGCAGTCGCCGCGGAATAGCGGGAGGGGGCTCCTACAATGAGCAGTTCTTC. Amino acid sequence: CASSRRGIAGGGSYNEQFF. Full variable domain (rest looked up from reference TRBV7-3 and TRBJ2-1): GAGVSQTPSNKVTEKGKYVELRCDPISGHTALYWYRQSLGQGPEFLIYFQGTGAADDSGLPNDRFFAVRPEGSVSTLKIQRTERGDSAVYLCASSRRGIAGGGSYNEQFFGPGTRLTVL.

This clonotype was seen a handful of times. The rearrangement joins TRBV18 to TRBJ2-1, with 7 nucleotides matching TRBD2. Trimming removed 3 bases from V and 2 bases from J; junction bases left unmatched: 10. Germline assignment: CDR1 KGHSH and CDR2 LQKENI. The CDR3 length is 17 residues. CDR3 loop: CASSPPPRGGTYNEQFF. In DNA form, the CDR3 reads TGTGCCAGCTCACCCCCCCCGCGCGGGGGTACCTACAATGAGCAGTTCTTC.

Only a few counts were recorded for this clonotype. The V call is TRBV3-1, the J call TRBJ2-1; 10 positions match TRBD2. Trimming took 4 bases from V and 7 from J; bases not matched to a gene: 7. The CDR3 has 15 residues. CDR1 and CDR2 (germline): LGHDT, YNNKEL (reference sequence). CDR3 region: CASSRASGRGNEQFF. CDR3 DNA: TGTGCCAGCAGCCGCGCTAGCGGGAGAGGGAATGAGCAGTTCTTC.

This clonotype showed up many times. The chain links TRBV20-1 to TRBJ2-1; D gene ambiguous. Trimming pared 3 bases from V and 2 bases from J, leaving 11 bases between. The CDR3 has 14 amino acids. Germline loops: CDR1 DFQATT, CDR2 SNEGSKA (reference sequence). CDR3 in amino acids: CSASGTEAYNEQFF. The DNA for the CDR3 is TGCAGTGCTAGTGGCACGGAAGCCTACAATGAGCAGTTCTTC.

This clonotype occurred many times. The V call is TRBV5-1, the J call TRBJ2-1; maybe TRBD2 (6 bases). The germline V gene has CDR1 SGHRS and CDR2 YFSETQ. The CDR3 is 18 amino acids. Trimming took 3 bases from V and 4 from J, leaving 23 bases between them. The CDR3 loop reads CASSSSLAPTIMYNEQFF. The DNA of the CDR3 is TGCGCCAGCAGCTCGAGTCTAGCGCCCACGATAATGTACAATGAGCAGTTCTTC.

CDR3: CASSSYRNEQYF. The CDR3 DNA sequence: TGTGCCAGCAGCTCATACAGAAACGAGCAGTACTTC. V usage is TRBV7-8 and J usage is TRBJ2-7, with no clear D. V lost 4 bases to trimming and J lost 5 bases, with 9 bases between them. Germline lookup yields CDR1 SGHVS and CDR2 FQNEAQ. The CDR3 totals 12 residues.

CDR3 sequence reads: CASSFTGNYGYTF. CDR3 DNA sequence: TGTGCCAGCAGTTTCACAGGGAACTATGGCTACACCTTC. The rearrangement uses TRBV27 and TRBJ1-2; possibly TRBD1 for D (6 bases). Per the germline V gene, CDR1 is MNHEY and CDR2 is SMNVEV (reference sequence). V lost 3 bases to trimming and J lost 2 bases, with 7 bases between them. The CDR3 totals 13 residues.

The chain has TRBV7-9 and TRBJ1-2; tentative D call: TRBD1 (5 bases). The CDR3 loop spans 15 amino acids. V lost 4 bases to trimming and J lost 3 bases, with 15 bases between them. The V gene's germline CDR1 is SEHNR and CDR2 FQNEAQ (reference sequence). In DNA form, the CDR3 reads TGTGCCAGCAGCTATGGCGGGGGAGTAGACTATGGCTACACCTTC. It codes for CASSYGGGVDYGYTF.

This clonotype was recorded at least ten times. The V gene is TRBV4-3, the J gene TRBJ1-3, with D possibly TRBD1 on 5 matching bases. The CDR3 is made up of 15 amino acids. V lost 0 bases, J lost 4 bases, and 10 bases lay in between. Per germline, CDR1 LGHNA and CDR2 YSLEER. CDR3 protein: CASSQDVGEGNTIYF. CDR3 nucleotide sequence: TGCGCCAGCAGCCAAGATGTGGGGGAAGGAAACACCATATATTTT.

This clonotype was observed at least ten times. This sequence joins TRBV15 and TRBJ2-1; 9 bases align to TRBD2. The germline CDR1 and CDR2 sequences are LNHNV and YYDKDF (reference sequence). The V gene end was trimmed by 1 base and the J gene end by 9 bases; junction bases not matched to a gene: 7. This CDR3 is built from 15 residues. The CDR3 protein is CATSRVSGSFGEQFF. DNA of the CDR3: TGTGCCACCAGCAGAGTTAGCGGGAGCTTCGGTGAGCAGTTCTTC.

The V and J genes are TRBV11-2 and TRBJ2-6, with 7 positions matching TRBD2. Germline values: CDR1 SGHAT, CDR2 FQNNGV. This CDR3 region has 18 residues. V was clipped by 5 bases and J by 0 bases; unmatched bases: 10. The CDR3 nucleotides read TGTGCCAGCAGCCCCATGCGCGGGGGAGCCTCTGGGGCCAACGTCCTGACTTTC. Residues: CASSPMRGGASGANVLTF. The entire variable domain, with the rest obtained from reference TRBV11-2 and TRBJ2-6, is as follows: EAGVAQSPRYKIIEKRQSVAFWCNPISGHATLYWYQQILGQGPKLLIQFQNNGVVDDSQLPKDRFSAERLKGVDSTLKIQPAKLEDSAVYLCASSPMRGGASGANVLTFGAGSRLTVL.

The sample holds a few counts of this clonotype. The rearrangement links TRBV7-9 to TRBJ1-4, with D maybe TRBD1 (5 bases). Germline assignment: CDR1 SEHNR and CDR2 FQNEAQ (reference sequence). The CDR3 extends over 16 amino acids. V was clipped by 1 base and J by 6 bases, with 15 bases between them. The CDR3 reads CASSLGGRMADEKLFF. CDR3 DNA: TGTGCCAGCAGCTTAGGGGGGAGAATGGCGGATGAAAAACTGTTTTTT.

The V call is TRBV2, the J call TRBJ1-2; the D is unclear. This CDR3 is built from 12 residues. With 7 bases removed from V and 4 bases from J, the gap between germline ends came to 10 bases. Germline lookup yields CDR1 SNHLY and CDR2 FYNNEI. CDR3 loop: CASTTRSYGYTF. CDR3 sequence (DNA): TGTGCCAGCACAACCAGGAGCTATGGCTACACCTTC.

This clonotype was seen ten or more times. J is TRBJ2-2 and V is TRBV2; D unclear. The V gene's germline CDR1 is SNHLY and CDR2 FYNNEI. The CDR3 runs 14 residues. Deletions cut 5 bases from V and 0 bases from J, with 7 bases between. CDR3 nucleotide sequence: TGTGCCAGCAGTAGGCAGGCGAACACCGGGGAGCTGTTTTTT. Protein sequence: CASSRQANTGELFF.

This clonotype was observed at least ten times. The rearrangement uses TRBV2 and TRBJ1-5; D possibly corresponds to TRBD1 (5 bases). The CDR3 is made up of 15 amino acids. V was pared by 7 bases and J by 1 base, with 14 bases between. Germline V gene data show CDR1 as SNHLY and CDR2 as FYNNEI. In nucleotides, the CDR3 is TGTGCCAGCAAACCCGATCAGGGCAGCAATCAGCCCCAGCATTTT. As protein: CASKPDQGSNQPQHF.

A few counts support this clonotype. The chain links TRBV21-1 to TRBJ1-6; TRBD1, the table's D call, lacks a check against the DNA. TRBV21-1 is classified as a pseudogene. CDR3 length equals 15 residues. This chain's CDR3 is CASSECTGGHSPLHF. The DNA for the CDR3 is TGTGCCAGCAGCGAGTGTACAGGGGGCCATTCACCCCTCCACTTT.

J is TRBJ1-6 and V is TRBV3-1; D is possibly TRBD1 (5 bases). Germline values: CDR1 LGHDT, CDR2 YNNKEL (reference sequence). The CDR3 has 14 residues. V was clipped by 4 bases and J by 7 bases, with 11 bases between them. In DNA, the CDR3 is TGTGCCAGCAGCCCAGCAGGGCCGAATTCACCCCTCCACTTT. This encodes CASSPAGPNSPLHF.

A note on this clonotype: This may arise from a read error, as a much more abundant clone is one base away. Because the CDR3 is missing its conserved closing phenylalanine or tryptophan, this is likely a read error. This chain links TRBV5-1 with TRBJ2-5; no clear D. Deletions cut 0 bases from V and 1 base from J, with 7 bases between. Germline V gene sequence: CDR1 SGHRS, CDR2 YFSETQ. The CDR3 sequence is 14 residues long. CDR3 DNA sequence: TGCGCCAGCAGCTTGGCGACGTTCCAAGAGACCCAGTACTCC. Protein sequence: CASSLATFQETQYS.

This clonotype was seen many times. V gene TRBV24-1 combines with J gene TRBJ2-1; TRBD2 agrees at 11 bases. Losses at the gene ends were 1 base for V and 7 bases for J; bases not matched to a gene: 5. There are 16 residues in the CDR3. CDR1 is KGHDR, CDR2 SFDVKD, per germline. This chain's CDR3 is CATSDFGIAGGNEQFF. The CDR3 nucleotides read TGTGCCACCAGTGATTTCGGCATAGCGGGGGGGAATGAGCAGTTCTTC.

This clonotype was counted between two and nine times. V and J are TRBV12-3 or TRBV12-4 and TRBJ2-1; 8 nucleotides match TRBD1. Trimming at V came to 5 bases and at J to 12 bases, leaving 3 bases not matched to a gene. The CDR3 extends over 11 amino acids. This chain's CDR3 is CASSQDRGQFF. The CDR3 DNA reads TGTGCCAGCAGTCAAGACAGGGGGCAGTTCTTC.

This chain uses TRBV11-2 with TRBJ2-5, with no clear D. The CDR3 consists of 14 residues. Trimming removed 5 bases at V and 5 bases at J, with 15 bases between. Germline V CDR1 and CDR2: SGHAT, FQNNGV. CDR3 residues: CASSHLGLLETQYF. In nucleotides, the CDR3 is TGTGCCAGCAGCCATCTGGGTCTATTGGAGACCCAGTACTTC.